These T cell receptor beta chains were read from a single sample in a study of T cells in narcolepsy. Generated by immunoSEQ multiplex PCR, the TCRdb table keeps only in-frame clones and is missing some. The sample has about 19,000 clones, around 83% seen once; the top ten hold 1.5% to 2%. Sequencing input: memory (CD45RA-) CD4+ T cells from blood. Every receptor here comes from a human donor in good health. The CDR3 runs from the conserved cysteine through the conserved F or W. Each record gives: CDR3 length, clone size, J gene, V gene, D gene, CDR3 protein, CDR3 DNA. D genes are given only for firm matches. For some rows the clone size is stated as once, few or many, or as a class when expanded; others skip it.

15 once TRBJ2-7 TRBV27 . CASSLTDHPSYEQYF TGTGCCAGCAGTTTAACCGATCACCCATCCTACGAGCAGTACTTC
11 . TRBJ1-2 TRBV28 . CASRPSYGYTF TGTGCCAGCAGACCTAGTTATGGCTACACCTTC
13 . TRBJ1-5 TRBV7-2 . CASSDNSNQPQHF TGTGCCAGCTCGGACAATAGCAATCAGCCCCAGCATTTT
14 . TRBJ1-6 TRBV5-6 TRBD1 CASSLSDRGSPLHF TGTGCCAGCAGCTTGTCGGACAGGGGGTCACCCCTCCACTTT
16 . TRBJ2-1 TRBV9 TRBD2 CASSVALTSGDNEQFF TGTGCCAGCAGCGTAGCTCTCACTAGCGGGGACAATGAGCAGTTCTTC
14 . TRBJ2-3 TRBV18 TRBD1 CASSRDRGTDTQYF TGTGCCAGCTCACGGGACAGGGGGACAGATACGCAGTATTTT
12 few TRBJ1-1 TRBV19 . CASIGRYTEAFF TGTGCCAGTATTGGACGATACACTGAAGCTTTCTTT
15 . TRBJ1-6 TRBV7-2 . CASSPPPGGNSPLHF TGTGCCAGCAGCCCCCCGCCTGGGGGTAATTCACCCCTCCACTTT
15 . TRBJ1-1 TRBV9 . CASSAVAALNTEAFF TGTGCCAGCAGCGCGGTAGCGGCGCTGAACACTGAAGCTTTCTTT
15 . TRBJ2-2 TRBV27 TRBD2 CASTLRGLSTGELFF TGTGCCAGCACCCTGCGGGGGTTGAGCACCGGGGAGCTGTTTTTT
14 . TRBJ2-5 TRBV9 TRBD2 CASSELAGAETQYF TGTGCCAGCAGCGAACTAGCGGGGGCAGAGACCCAGTACTTC
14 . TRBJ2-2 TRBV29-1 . CSVKHGSNTGELFF TGCAGCGTTAAGCATGGTTCGAACACCGGGGAGCTGTTTTTT
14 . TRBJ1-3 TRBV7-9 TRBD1 CASSLWTGENTIYF TGTGCCAGCAGCCTCTGGACAGGGGAGAACACCATATATTTT
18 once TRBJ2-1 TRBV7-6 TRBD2 CASSVLGAGGSSYNEQFF TGTGCCAGCAGCGTCTTAGGAGCGGGGGGGAGCTCCTACAATGAGCAGTTCTTC
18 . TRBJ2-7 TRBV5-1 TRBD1 CASSLQPRTGGSLYEQYF TGCGCCAGCAGCTTACAACCTAGGACAGGGGGTTCCTTATACGAGCAGTACTTC
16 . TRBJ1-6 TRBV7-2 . CASSVSVSSYNSPLHF TGTGCCAGCAGCGTGTCCGTGAGCTCCTATAATTCACCCCTCCACTTT
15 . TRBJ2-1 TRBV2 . CASSGGSSSYNEQFF TGTGCCAGCAGTGGGGGCAGCTCCTCCTACAATGAGCAGTTCTTC
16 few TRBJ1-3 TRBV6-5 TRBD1 CASSYSRTGGGNTIYF TGTGCCAGCAGTTACTCTAGGACAGGTGGTGGAAACACCATATATTTT
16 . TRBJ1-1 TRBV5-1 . CASSAGHRGGNTEAFF TGCGCCAGCAGCGCGGGACACAGAGGGGGAAACACTGAAGCTTTCTTT
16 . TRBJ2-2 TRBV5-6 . CASSPKGHSNTGELFF TGTGCCAGCAGCCCTAAGGGACATTCGAACACCGGGGAGCTGTTTTTT